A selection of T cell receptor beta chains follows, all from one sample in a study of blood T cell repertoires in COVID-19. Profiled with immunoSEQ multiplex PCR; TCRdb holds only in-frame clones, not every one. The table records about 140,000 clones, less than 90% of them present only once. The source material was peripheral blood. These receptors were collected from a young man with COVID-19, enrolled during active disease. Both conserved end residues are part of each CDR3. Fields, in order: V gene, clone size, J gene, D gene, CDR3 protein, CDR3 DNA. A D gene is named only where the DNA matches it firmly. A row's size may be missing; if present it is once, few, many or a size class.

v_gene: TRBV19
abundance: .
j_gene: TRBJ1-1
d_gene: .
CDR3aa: CASSSRTAGNTEAFF
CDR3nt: TGTGCCAGTAGTTCCCGGACAGCTGGGAACACTGAAGCTTTCTTT

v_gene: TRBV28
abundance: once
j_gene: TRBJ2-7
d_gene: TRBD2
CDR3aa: CASSLFYGTRPTQPFYEQYF
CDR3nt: TGTGCCAGCAGTTTATTTTACGGGACTAGACCTACACAACCTTTCTACGAGCAGTACTTC

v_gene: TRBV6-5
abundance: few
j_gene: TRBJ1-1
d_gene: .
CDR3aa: CASSYKGGRTEAFF
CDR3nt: TGTGCCAGCAGTTATAAGGGGGGGCGGACTGAAGCTTTCTTT

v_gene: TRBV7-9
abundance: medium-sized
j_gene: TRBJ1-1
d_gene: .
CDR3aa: CASRPRVAFF
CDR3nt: TGTGCCAGCAGACCTCGGGTAGCTTTCTTT

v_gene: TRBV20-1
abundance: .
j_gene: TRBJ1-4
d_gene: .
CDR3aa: CSAFGEKLFF
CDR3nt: TGCAGTGCTTTCGGTGAAAAACTGTTTTTT

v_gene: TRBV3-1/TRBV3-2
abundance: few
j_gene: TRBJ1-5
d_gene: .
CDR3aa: CASSPSGTMGSEPQHF
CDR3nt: TGTGCCAGCAGCCCGTCCGGGACAATGGGATCTGAGCCCCAGCATTTT

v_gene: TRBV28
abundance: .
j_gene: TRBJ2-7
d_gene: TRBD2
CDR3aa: CASSSPGTSSYEQYF
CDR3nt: TGTGCCAGCAGTTCCCCCGGGACTAGCTCCTACGAGCAGTACTTC

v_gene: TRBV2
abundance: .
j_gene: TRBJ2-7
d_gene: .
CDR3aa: CASRGTGSYEQYF
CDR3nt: TGTGCCAGCAGGGGGACTGGATCCTACGAGCAGTACTTC

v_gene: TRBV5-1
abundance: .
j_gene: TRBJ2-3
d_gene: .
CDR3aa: CASSSRQTDTQYF
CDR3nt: TGCGCCAGCAGCTCTAGGCAGACAGATACGCAGTATTTT

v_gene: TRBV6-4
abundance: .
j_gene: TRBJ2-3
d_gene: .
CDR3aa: CASSAGSTDTQYF
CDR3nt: TGTGCCAGCAGTGCGGGGAGCACAGATACGCAGTATTTT

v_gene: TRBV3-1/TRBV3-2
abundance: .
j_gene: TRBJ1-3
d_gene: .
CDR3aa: CASSQELGAYTIYF
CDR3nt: TGTGCCAGCAGCCAAGAACTGGGGGCCTACACCATATATTTT

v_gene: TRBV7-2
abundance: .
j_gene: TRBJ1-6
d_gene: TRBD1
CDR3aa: CASRGSRQGVTPLHF
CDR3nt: TGTGCCAGCAGGGGGTCGAGGCAGGGGGTTACACCCCTCCACTTT

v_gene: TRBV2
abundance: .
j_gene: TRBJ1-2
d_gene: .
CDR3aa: CASSETGNYGYTF
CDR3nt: TGTGCCAGCAGTGAAACAGGGAACTATGGCTACACCTTC

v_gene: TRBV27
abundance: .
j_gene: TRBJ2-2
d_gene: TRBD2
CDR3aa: CASSEWTSNTGELFF
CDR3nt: TGTGCCAGCAGTGAATGGACTAGCAACACCGGGGAGCTGTTTTTT

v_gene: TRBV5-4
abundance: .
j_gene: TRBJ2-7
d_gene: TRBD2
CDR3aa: CASSLSGGRAYEQYF
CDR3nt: TGTGCCAGCAGCTTGAGCGGCGGGAGGGCCTACGAGCAGTACTTC

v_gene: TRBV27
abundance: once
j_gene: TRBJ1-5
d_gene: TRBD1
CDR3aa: CASSLQGQVTNQPQHF
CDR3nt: TGTGCCAGCAGTCTCCAAGGACAGGTTACGAATCAGCCCCAGCATTTT

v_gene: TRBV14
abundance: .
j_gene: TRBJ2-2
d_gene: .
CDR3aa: CASSRLGGGGELFF
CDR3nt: TGTGCCAGCAGCCGTCTCGGTGGTGGCGGGGAGCTGTTTTTT

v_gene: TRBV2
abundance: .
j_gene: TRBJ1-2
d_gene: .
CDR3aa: CASSEDGAFGYTF
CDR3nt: TGTGCCAGCAGTGAAGACGGAGCCTTTGGCTACACCTTC

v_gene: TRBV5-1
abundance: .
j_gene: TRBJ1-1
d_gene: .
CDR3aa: CASSLANGGITEAFF
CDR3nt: TGCGCCAGCAGCTTGGCCAACGGGGGGATCACTGAAGCTTTCTTT

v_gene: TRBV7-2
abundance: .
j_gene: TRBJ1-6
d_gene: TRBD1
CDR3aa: CASSSTFRTGVPNSPLHF
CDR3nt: TGTGCCAGCAGCTCTACTTTTCGGACAGGGGTGCCGAATTCACCCCTCCACTTT

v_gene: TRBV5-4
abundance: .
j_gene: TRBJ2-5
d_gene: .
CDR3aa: CASSPGLAGVAETQYF
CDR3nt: TGTGCCAGCAGCCCCGGACTGGCAGGGGTGGCGGAGACCCAGTACTTC

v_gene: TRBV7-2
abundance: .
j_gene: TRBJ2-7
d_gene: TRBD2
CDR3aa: CASSLPGGAGVVQYF
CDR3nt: TGTGCCAGCAGCTTACCGGGGGGAGCGGGAGTGGTGCAGTACTTC

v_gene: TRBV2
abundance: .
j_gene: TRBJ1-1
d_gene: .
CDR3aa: CASSEARTNTEAFF
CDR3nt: TGTGCCAGCAGTGAAGCGCGGACAAACACTGAAGCTTTCTTT

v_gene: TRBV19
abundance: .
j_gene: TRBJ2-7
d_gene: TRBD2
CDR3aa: CASSGGTSGTYEQYF
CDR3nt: TGTGCCAGTAGCGGAGGGACTAGCGGGACCTACGAGCAGTACTTC

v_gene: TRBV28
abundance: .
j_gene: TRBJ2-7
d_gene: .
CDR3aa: CASSYVSSYEQYF
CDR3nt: TGTGCCAGCAGCTACGTAAGCTCCTACGAGCAGTACTTC

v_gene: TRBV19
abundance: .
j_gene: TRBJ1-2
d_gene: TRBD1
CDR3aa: CASSAGQGLFGYTF
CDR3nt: TGTGCCAGTAGTGCGGGACAGGGACTGTTTGGCTACACCTTC

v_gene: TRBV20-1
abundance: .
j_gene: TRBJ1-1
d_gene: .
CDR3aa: CSATAEAFF
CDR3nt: TGCAGTGCTACGGCTGAAGCTTTCTTT

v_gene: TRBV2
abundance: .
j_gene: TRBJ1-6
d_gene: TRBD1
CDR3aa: CASTVLGQASRGMNSPLHF
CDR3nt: TGTGCCAGCACCGTATTGGGACAGGCTTCGAGGGGGATGAATTCACCCCTCCACTTT

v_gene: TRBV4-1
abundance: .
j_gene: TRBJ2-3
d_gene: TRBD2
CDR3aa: CASSPETGGQSTDTQYF
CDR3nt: TGCGCCAGCAGCCCCGAAACGGGAGGCCAGAGCACAGATACGCAGTATTTT

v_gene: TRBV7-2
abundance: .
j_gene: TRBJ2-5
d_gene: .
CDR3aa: CASSLTWQGDETQYF
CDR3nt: TGTGCCAGCAGCTTAACCTGGCAGGGTGACGAGACCCAGTACTTC

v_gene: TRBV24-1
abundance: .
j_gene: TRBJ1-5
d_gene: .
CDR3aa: CATSPGDRGYSNQPQHF
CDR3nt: TGTGCCACCAGTCCGGGGGATAGAGGGTATAGCAATCAGCCCCAGCATTTT

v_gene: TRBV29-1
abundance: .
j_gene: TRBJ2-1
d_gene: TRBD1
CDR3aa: CSARQGTYNEQFF
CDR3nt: TGCAGCGCCCGACAGGGAACCTACAATGAGCAGTTCTTC